This entry lists 25 T cell receptor beta chains sequenced from one sample in a study of CD8 T cells in ankylosing spondylitis. From the 5' RACE reads, TCRdb called clonotypes with MiXCR, one entry per CDR3 protein. The sample holds some 240,000 distinct CDR3 sequences; under 20% are singletons and the top ten take roughly 34%. The material sequenced was blood, either unsorted or a sorted T cell fraction (not recorded which). The receptors shown here come from a male donor with ankylosing spondylitis or in good health (not recorded which).

The chain uses TRBV7-2 and TRBJ2-7; 11 bases map to TRBD1. CDR1 SGHTA and CDR2 FQGNSA come from the germline V gene. V shed 3 bases, J shed 3 bases, and the junction held 4 bases outside the gene matches. This CDR3 region has 15 residues. The CDR3 nucleotides are TGTGCCAGCAGCTTGGGGACAGGGGGTTACTACGAGCAGTACTTC. Translating it yields CASSLGTGGYYEQYF.

This chain joins TRBV29-1 and TRBJ1-5; 10 bases align to TRBD1. Unmatched junction bases numbered 5, after V lost 0 bases and J lost 6 bases. CDR1 SQVTM and CDR2 ANQGSEA come from the germline V gene. This CDR3 has 15 residues. The chain's CDR3 is CSVEEGTGVGQPQHF. The CDR3 DNA is TGCAGCGTTGAAGAGGGGACAGGGGTTGGTCAGCCCCAGCATTTT. Complete variable domain (other parts from reference TRBV29-1 and TRBJ1-5): SAVISQKPSRDICQRGTSLTIQCQVDSQVTMMFWYRQQPGQSLTLIATANQGSEATYESGFVIDKFPISRPNLTFSTLTVSNMSPEDSSIYLCSVEEGTGVGQPQHFGDGTRLSIL.

V gene TRBV7-8 combines with J gene TRBJ2-5; no firm D call. The germline V gene encodes CDR1 SGHVS and CDR2 FQNEAQ. The CDR3 is made up of 16 amino acids. Trimming took 1 base from V and 3 from J, leaving 15 bases between them. The CDR3 reads CASSLESGLPKETQYF. In nucleotides, the CDR3 is TGTGCCAGCAGCTTAGAGTCGGGTCTGCCCAAAGAGACCCAGTACTTC.

The rearrangement links TRBV29-1 to TRBJ2-2; D might be TRBD2 (6 bases). The germline CDR1 and CDR2 sequences are SQVTM and ANQGSEA. V was cut by 4 bases and J by 2 bases, with 14 bases left in between. This CDR3 has 15 residues. The DNA of the CDR3 is TGCAGCGTTGTTCTTAGCGGACTTAACACCGGGGAGCTGTTTTTT. Translation gives CSVVLSGLNTGELFF.

The V call is TRBV5-5, the J call TRBJ2-1, with D tentatively TRBD2 (5 bases). This CDR3 has 14 residues. The germline V gene has CDR1 SGHKS and CDR2 YYEKEE (reference sequence). The germline V and J ends were trimmed by 5 bases and 2 bases, with 11 bases remaining between them. The chain's CDR3 is CASRPAAAYNEQFF. The CDR3 DNA sequence: TGTGCCAGCAGGCCGGCAGCGGCCTACAATGAGCAGTTCTTC.

This clonotype turned up a few times. The V gene is TRBV5-1, the J gene TRBJ2-1; 8 nucleotides agree with TRBD1. CDR1 and CDR2 from the germline V gene are SGHRS and YFSETQ. V shed 4 bases, J shed 10 bases, and the junction held 19 bases outside the gene matches. This CDR3 contains 17 residues. The CDR3 sequence: CASSKDREGFSFEEQFF. As DNA, the CDR3 is TGCGCCAGCAGCAAGGACAGGGAAGGGTTCTCTTTTGAAGAGCAGTTCTTC.

The chain links TRBV5-6 to TRBJ2-1; 13 nucleotides align to TRBD2. CDR1 and CDR2 (germline): SGHDT, YYEEEE. The CDR3 runs 16 residues. The ends lost 0 bases at V and 14 bases at J; junction bases unmatched: 11. CDR3 in amino acids: CASSLDPGLAGFSEFF. The CDR3, as DNA: TGTGCCAGCAGCTTGGATCCGGGACTAGCGGGATTCTCTGAGTTCTTC.

The chain carries TRBV9 and TRBJ2-1; 7 bases agree with TRBD1. The CDR3 runs 15 residues. V lost 4 bases to trimming and J lost 8 bases; unmatched junction nucleotides: 12. The germline V gene encodes CDR1 SGDLS and CDR2 YYNGEE. CDR3 DNA: TGTGCCAGCAGCCTGACAGGGACCCCCTGGGATGAGCAGTTCTTC. Its protein is CASSLTGTPWDEQFF.

The chain is built from TRBV10-3 and TRBJ2-2, with 11 bases fitting TRBD2. Germline V gene data show CDR1 as ENHRY and CDR2 as SYGVKD. The length of the CDR3 is 16 residues. With 7 bases clipped from V and 1 base from J, the junction kept 5 bases outside the gene matches. The CDR3: CAINPTSGRNTGELFF. The CDR3 DNA reads TGTGCCATCAATCCCACTAGCGGGAGGAACACCGGGGAGCTGTTTTTT.

V gene TRBV9 combines with J gene TRBJ2-3; no reliable D call. The V gene lost 3 bases and the J gene lost 2 bases, with 16 bases spanning the gap. Germline V lookup: CDR1 SGDLS, CDR2 YYNGEE. CDR3 size: 16 residues. Here the CDR3 DNA reads TGTGCCAGCAGCGGTTCTTCCGGGCCTGCCACAGATACGCAGTATTTT. This encodes CASSGSSGPATDTQYF.

The rearrangement links TRBV2 to TRBJ2-7; possibly TRBD2 for D (5 bases). The CDR3 totals 15 residues. Germline V gene sequence: CDR1 SNHLY, CDR2 FYNNEI. Trimming cost V 8 bases and J 1 base, with 18 bases left between them. The CDR3 DNA sequence: TGTGCCAGCGGAGGCAGTTGGGCGATTTCCTACGAGCAGTACTTC. It specifies CASGGSWAISYEQYF.

This clonotype was seen more than once but under ten times. This chain links TRBV6-5 with TRBJ1-1; 8 positions match TRBD1. Trimming at V came to 4 bases and at J to 3 bases, leaving 4 bases not matched to a gene. The germline V gene has CDR1 MNHEY and CDR2 SVGAGI. This CDR3 region has 14 residues. CDR3 DNA: TGTGCCAGCAGTTTTACAGGGGGTGACACTGAAGCTTTCTTT. This codes for CASSFTGGDTEAFF.

This clonotype showed up just a few times. The chain joins TRBV25-1 to TRBJ2-1, with D perhaps TRBD2 (6 bases). The CDR3 runs to 16 residues. V was cut by 5 bases and J by 5 bases, with 19 bases left in between. Germline loops: CDR1 MGHDK, CDR2 SYGVNS. CDR3 in DNA: TGTGCCAGCAGTCATACCGGGACTTGGGGTCACAATGAGCAGTTCTTC. This sequence encodes CASSHTGTWGHNEQFF.

The gene calls are TRBV4-3 and TRBJ2-1, with 7 bases that match TRBD2. Germline values: CDR1 LGHNA, CDR2 YSLEER. The CDR3 runs to 16 residues. The V segment lost 1 base and the J segment 7 bases; nucleotides outside the gene matches: 10. The DNA for the CDR3 is TGCGCCAGCAGCCAAGCCTCGACGGGACTAACAAATGAGCAGTTCTTC. Translated: CASSQASTGLTNEQFF.

This clonotype has at least ten counts. V gene TRBV7-2 combines with J gene TRBJ2-1; TRBD2 agrees at 7 bases. CDR1 and CDR2 (germline): SGHTA, FQGNSA. Losses at the gene ends were 2 bases for V and 4 bases for J; bases not matched to a gene: 5. The CDR3 sequence is 15 residues long. CDR3 protein: CASSLSGGLYNEQFF. CDR3 in DNA: TGTGCCAGCAGCTTATCGGGAGGATTATACAATGAGCAGTTCTTC.

This clonotype was recorded a few times. CDR3 region: CASSGQGWEKLFF. The DNA of the CDR3 is TGTGCCAGCAGTGGACAGGGGTGGGAAAAACTGTTTTTT. The chain employs TRBV25-1 and TRBJ1-4; 8 nucleotides match TRBD1. V shed 4 bases, J shed 8 bases, and the junction held 3 bases outside the gene matches. Germline lookup yields CDR1 MGHDK and CDR2 SYGVNS. This CDR3 is built from 13 residues. The variable domain in full, completed from reference TRBV25-1 and TRBJ1-4, reads EADIYQTPRYLVIGTGKKITLECSQTMGHDKMYWYQQDPGMELHLIHYSYGVNSTEKGDLSSESTVSRIRTEHFPLTLESARPSHTSQYLCASSGQGWEKLFFGSGTQLSVL.

This clonotype appeared a few times. The chain carries TRBV10-3 and TRBJ2-7; D is unclear. There are 11 residues in the CDR3. The germline V gene encodes CDR1 ENHRY and CDR2 SYGVKD. Trimming took off 2 bases at V and 4 bases at J, with 3 bases between the two ends. As DNA, the CDR3 is TGTGCCATCAGTGAGGGTTACGAGCAGTACTTC. Its translation: CAISEGYEQYF.

This clonotype showed up just a few times. CDR3 nucleotide sequence: TGTGCCAGCAGCTTAGTGTCTAGAGGGACACTAACTGAAGCTTTCTTT. Translation gives CASSLVSRGTLTEAFF. V usage is TRBV7-2 and J usage is TRBJ1-1; D perhaps matches TRBD1 (6 bases). CDR3 length: 16 residues. Germline V CDR1 and CDR2: SGHTA, FQGNSA. The ends were cut back, 1 base at V and 5 bases at J, with 17 bases in the middle.

This clonotype was seen a handful of times. The V gene is TRBV19, the J gene TRBJ2-1; weak D call: TRBD1 (6 bases). The V gene lost 2 bases and the J gene lost 9 bases, with 8 bases spanning the gap. The CDR3 length is 12 residues. Per germline, CDR1 LNHDA and CDR2 SQIVND (reference sequence). CDR3 bases: TGTGCCAGTAGTATAACAGGGAGTGAGCAGTTCTTC. Its protein is CASSITGSEQFF.

This sequence joins TRBV10-1 and TRBJ2-3; D unresolved. The V and J ends lost 3 bases and 3 bases respectively, with 7 bases between them. The CDR3 consists of 13 residues. Germline CDR1 reads WNHNN; CDR2 reads SYGVQD (reference sequence). The CDR3 bases are TGCGCCAGCAGTGACCTTTCGACAGATACGCAGTATTTT. It yields the protein CASSDLSTDTQYF.

The V and J genes are TRBV7-8 and TRBJ2-2; 9 nucleotides agree with TRBD2. This CDR3 spans 17 amino acids. V was pared by 1 base and J by 3 bases, with 6 bases of the junction left unmatched. Germline V lookup: CDR1 SGHVS, CDR2 FQNEAQ. CDR3 bases: TGTGCCAGCAGCTTAGTTGCTAGCGGGATCGACACCGGGGAGCTGTTTTTT. Residues: CASSLVASGIDTGELFF.

This clonotype turned up a few times. The chain links TRBV5-1 to TRBJ2-5; no definite D call. The CDR3 totals 14 residues. Germline V gene sequence: CDR1 SGHRS, CDR2 YFSETQ. V lost 4 bases to trimming and J lost 3 bases, with 13 bases between them. This CDR3 reads CASSPTDAKETQYF. CDR3 nucleotide sequence: TGCGCCAGCAGCCCTACGGACGCTAAAGAGACCCAGTACTTC.

The rearrangement links TRBV20-1 to TRBJ2-7, with D hard to call. Germline V CDR1 and CDR2: DFQATT, SNEGSKA (reference sequence). Trimming removed 1 base at V and 0 bases at J, with 7 bases between. The CDR3 spans 13 residues. The CDR3 DNA sequence: TGCAGTGCTAGAGGAGATTTCTCCTACGAGCAGTACTTC. It yields the protein CSARGDFSYEQYF.

The V and J genes are TRBV5-1 and TRBJ2-2; 15 bases align to TRBD2. J was trimmed by 4 bases and V by 5 bases; bases with no gene match: 15. This CDR3 region has 20 residues. Germline V gives CDR1 SGHRS, CDR2 YFSETQ. CDR3 in DNA: TGCGCCAGCAGGCGAGATCCGGGACTAGCGGGAGGTGGAGGCACCGGGGAGCTGTTTTTT. This codes for CASRRDPGLAGGGGTGELFF.

The chain employs TRBV6-5 and TRBJ2-7, with TRBD2 identical over 9 bases. J gave up 0 bases and V 2 bases, and 5 bases lay outside the gene matches. Germline V gene sequence: CDR1 MNHEY, CDR2 SVGAGI. This CDR3 is 16 amino acids long. The CDR3 sequence is CASSYGLAGISYEQYF. The CDR3 DNA reads as TGTGCCAGCAGTTACGGGCTAGCGGGAATCTCCTACGAGCAGTACTTC.